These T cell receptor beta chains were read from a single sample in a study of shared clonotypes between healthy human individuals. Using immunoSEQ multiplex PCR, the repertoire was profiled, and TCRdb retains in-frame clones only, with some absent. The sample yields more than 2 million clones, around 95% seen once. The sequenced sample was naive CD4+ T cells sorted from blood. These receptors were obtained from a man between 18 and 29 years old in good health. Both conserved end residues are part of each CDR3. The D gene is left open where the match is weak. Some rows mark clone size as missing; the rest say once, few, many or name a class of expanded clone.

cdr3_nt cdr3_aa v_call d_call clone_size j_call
TGTGCCAGCAGTCACAGGGATGGTAGTAATTCACCCCTCCACTTT CASSHRDGSNSPLHF TRBV27 NA once TRBJ1-6
TGTGCCTGGAGTGAGGAGGGCGAGCAGTACTTC CAWSEEGEQYF TRBV30 NA once TRBJ2-7
TGTGCCAGCAGCTTACCCCGGAGGGTCTGGAGTAGAGGTGTGGAGACCCAGTACTTC CASSLPRRVWSRGVETQYF TRBV5-6 NA NA TRBJ2-5
TGTGCCAGCAGCAAGGAAAGTTTGAGCAATCAGCCCCAGCATTTT CASSKESLSNQPQHF TRBV6-1 NA NA TRBJ1-5
TGCGCCAGCAGCGAGAATATTGATCGGGGGACCCAGTACTTC CASSENIDRGTQYF TRBV5-1 NA NA TRBJ2-5
TGTGCCAGCAGCAGGGACAGGGTGAACACTGAAGCTTTCTTT CASSRDRVNTEAFF TRBV11-3 TRBD1 NA TRBJ1-1
NA CASILGGNSRRNTGELFF TRBV25-1 NA once TRBJ2-2
TGTGCCAGCTCACTCCTTCAGGGTAACACTGAAGCTTTCTTT CASSLLQGNTEAFF TRBV18 NA NA TRBJ1-1
TGTGCCAGTGAACCGGGTCAGGGGAGGGACACCGGGGAGCTGTTTTTT CASEPGQGRDTGELFF TRBV19 NA NA TRBJ2-2
TGTGCCAGCAGTTCACCCGCGGGGGTTAGCACAGATACGCAGTATTTT CASSSPAGVSTDTQYF TRBV28 TRBD2 NA TRBJ2-3
TGTGCCAGCAGCTTGGGCGCCTTTGGCCAACACACCGGGGAGCTGTTTTTT CASSLGAFGQHTGELFF TRBV5-4 NA NA TRBJ2-2
TGTGCCAGCAGCGTAGTCCTAGCGGGGGGGCAAGAGACCCAGTACTTC CASSVVLAGGQETQYF TRBV9 TRBD2 NA TRBJ2-5
TGTGCCAGCAGCTTAGGTATGACAGACTATGGCTACACCTTC CASSLGMTDYGYTF TRBV7-9 NA once TRBJ1-2
TGTGCCAGAAGGGAGGGGTATGGCTACACCTTC CARREGYGYTF TRBV2 NA NA TRBJ1-2
TGTGCCTGGAGTGTCCTACTAGGGGGTACTGAAGCTTTCTTT CAWSVLLGGTEAFF TRBV30 NA few TRBJ1-1
TGCAGCGCCGAGACTAGCGGTGCCTACGAGCAGTACTTC CSAETSGAYEQYF TRBV29-1 TRBD2 NA TRBJ2-7
TGCGCCAGCAGCTTGGTTGGGCTGAGAGATACGCAGTATTTT CASSLVGLRDTQYF TRBV5-1 NA NA TRBJ2-3
TGCGCCAGCAGCCAAGATGGCGTGGGTGAGCAGTTCTTC CASSQDGVGEQFF TRBV4-1 NA NA TRBJ2-1
TGTGCCAGCAGTTACTCGACAGGCGGGGCTTTCTTT CASSYSTGGAFF TRBV6-6 NA NA TRBJ1-1
TGTGCCAGCAGCTCCCGACAGAGTCTCAACACTGAAGCTTTCTTT CASSSRQSLNTEAFF TRBV7-9 NA once TRBJ1-1
TGTGCCAGCAGCTTCCTGGGTAGTGCCACCTACGAGCAGTACTTC CASSFLGSATYEQYF TRBV7-2 NA NA TRBJ2-7
TGTGCCAGCAGCTGGACCGGACAGGGGCAAGAGACCCAGTACTTC CASSWTGQGQETQYF TRBV7-6 TRBD1 NA TRBJ2-5
TGCGCCAGCAGCGCGGGCCGCTCCACAGGCTACGAGCAGTACTTC CASSAGRSTGYEQYF TRBV4-1 NA NA TRBJ2-7
TGTGCCAGCAGCTTAGGGGACACCAGCAATCAGCCCCAGCATTTT CASSLGDTSNQPQHF TRBV7-9 NA few TRBJ1-5
TGTGCCAGCACATCTGACAGGCTAAGTAATCAGCCCCAGCATTTT CASTSDRLSNQPQHF TRBV6-6 NA NA TRBJ1-5
TGTGCCAGCTCACCACTCGGAGGCAGAGCTGAAGCTTTCTTT CASSPLGGRAEAFF TRBV18 NA NA TRBJ1-1
TGTGCCTGGAGTGTAAGGGACCAAGCTTTCTTT CAWSVRDQAFF TRBV30 NA few TRBJ1-1
TGTGCCAGCAGCTTGGGACCAACAAACTCCTACGAGCAGTACTTC CASSLGPTNSYEQYF TRBV5-5 NA NA TRBJ2-7
TGTGCCAGCACTCGACAGGAGACAGATACGCAGTATTTT CASTRQETDTQYF TRBV2 NA NA TRBJ2-3
TGTGCCAGTAGTATCACGGTAGTCGGGGAGCTGTTTTTT CASSITVVGELFF TRBV19 NA NA TRBJ2-2
TGTGCCAGCATGGGGGGATGGTCCTACGAGCAGTACTTC CASMGGWSYEQYF TRBV6-1 NA NA TRBJ2-7
TGTGCCAGCAGTCTAAGACTGTCGGGACTGCAGACTTTCTTT CASSLRLSGLQTFF TRBV2 NA NA TRBJ1-1
TGTGCCAGCAGTTACGCGGCCTACGAGCAGTACTTC CASSYAAYEQYF TRBV6-5 NA NA TRBJ2-7